A single sample is the source of the 3 T cell receptor beta chains below, sequenced in a study of blood T cell repertoires in COVID-19. TCRdb's copy holds only in-frame clones and misses some; the assay was immunoSEQ multiplex PCR. The repertoire holds under 150,000 clones, with about 83% as singletons. Sequencing used peripheral blood. These receptors came from a man aged 40-49 years with active or convalescent COVID-19.

The chain carries TRBV30 and TRBJ2-1; TRBD1 matches 10 bases. V dropped 3 bases and J dropped 6; count of bases not matched to a gene: 5. The CDR3 totals 14 residues. Germline V gene lookup returns CDR1 GTSNPN and CDR2 SVGIG (reference sequence). The CDR3: CAWRGGQGFNEQFF. In DNA, the CDR3 is TGTGCCTGGAGGGGGGGACAGGGGTTCAATGAGCAGTTCTTC. The whole variable domain, remainder taken from reference TRBV30 and TRBJ2-1, is SQTIHQWPATLVQPVGSPLSLECTVEGTSNPNLYWYRQAAGRGLQLLFYSVGIGQISSEVPQNLSASRPQDRQFILSSKKLLLSDSGFYLCAWRGGQGFNEQFFGPGTRLTVL.

The chain recombines TRBV30 with TRBJ1-1, with unresolved D. This CDR3 region has 11 residues. Per the germline V gene, CDR1 is GTSNPN and CDR2 is SVGIG (reference sequence). V was trimmed by 2 bases and J by 11 bases, leaving 12 bases between them. CDR3 region: CAWSTPNRAFF. CDR3 DNA sequence: TGTGCCTGGAGTACCCCCAACCGGGCTTTCTTT. The full variable domain, rest sourced from reference TRBV30 and TRBJ1-1, is SQTIHQWPATLVQPVGSPLSLECTVEGTSNPNLYWYRQAAGRGLQLLFYSVGIGQISSEVPQNLSASRPQDRQFILSSKKLLLSDSGFYLCAWSTPNRAFFGQGTRLTVV.

The V and J genes are TRBV4-1 and TRBJ1-1, with 8 nucleotides matching TRBD1. V gave up 0 bases and J gave up 1 base; unmatched junction bases: 13. The CDR3 is 19 residues long. Per germline, CDR1 MGHRA and CDR2 YSYEKL. The CDR3 region is CASSQEFGGTGGRNTEAFF. The CDR3, as DNA: TGCGCCAGCAGCCAAGAGTTCGGTGGCACAGGGGGTCGGAACACTGAAGCTTTCTTT.